This T cell receptor (beta chain) was recovered during a study of cytomegalovirus exposure and HLA in healthy donors. Note on this clone: The antigen remains undetermined.

Regarding the study as a whole: According to an earlier analysis, most TCR beta V segments yielded productive rearrangements about 90% or about 30% of the time. With further analysis later on, most CMV-associated TCR beta chains appeared HLA-restricted. TRBV6-2, TRBV6-3 and some other V segments were excluded as indistinguishable.

This PCR relied on a set of 60 Vbeta primers and 13 Jbeta primers. Profiling relied on immunoSEQ multiplex PCR, and the TCRdb table lists in-frame clones only, not all of them. Among 130,000 to 150,000 clones listed, approximately 84% were seen once. This CDR3 spans 15 amino acids. The V gene's germline CDR1 is SGHNT and CDR2 YYREEE (reference sequence). The trim removed 0 bases at V and 7 bases at J, leaving 7 bases unmatched. The specimen was PBMCs. The sequence was collected from a woman in her sixties in good health and CMV-seropositive. The rearrangement uses TRBV5-4 and TRBJ1-2; 9 nucleotides match TRBD1. The CDR3 loop reads CASSLDLGQGSGYTF. For the CDR3, the DNA is TGTGCCAGCAGCTTGGATCTTGGACAGGGGTCTGGCTACACCTTC.